Detailed here is one T cell receptor (beta chain). The record originates from a study of control samples from healthy donors and cancer patients. Profiling relied on immunoSEQ multiplex PCR, and the TCRdb table lists in-frame clones only, not all of them. The table records about 190,000 clones, 91% of them present only once. The germline CDR1 and CDR2 sequences are MNHEY and SMNVEV (reference sequence). The CDR3 sequence is 15 residues long. The V gene lost 5 bases and the J gene lost 3 bases, with 16 bases spanning the gap. The sequenced material came from blood. The J gene is TRBJ1-2, the V gene TRBV27, with D uncertain. The origin of this receptor is a man aged 25-45 years in good health. CDR3 DNA: TGTGCCAGCAGTCCTAACCCGGGTCGCTACTATGGCTACACCTTC. Translated, it gives CASSPNPGRYYGYTF.